This T cell receptor (beta chain) comes out of a study of T cell responses to AZD1222 COVID-19 vaccine. The data were produced by immunoSEQ multiplex PCR, yet TCRdb's version contains in-frame clones alone and is incomplete. This table holds 30,000 to 35,000 clones, roughly 74% found once. Deletions cut 10 bases from V and 5 bases from J, with 13 bases between. The CDR3 spans 12 residues. Germline lookup yields CDR1 SGHTA and CDR2 FQGNSA. The TCR was taken from an adult who received the AZD1222 COVID-19 vaccine. Sequenced here: peripheral blood, sampled 28 days after the second AZD1222 dose. The rearrangement joins TRBV7-2 to TRBJ2-3; D not certain. The CDR3 coding sequence is TGTGCCACCAAAGCCGGGCAAGATACGCAGTATTTT. Translation gives CATKAGQDTQYF.